This TCR beta chain was recorded in a study of identical twins. Whole-study findings and limits: Fewer insertions marked abundant cord blood beta clonotypes; young adult naive trended weakly, memory not at all. Those out-of-frame alpha sequences shared by twins showed an excess of low generation probability.

This clonotype has a handful of counts. Its antigen remains unidentified. V lost 4 bases to trimming and J lost 4 bases; unmatched junction nucleotides: 6. CDR3 size: 15 residues. Germline CDR1 SGHRS, CDR2 YFSETQ. Healthy Caucasians made up all donors. Template switching added a universal primer site; cDNA carried unique molecular identifiers. TCRdb used MiXCR to reprocess the 5' RACE reads, holding one entry per CDR3 protein. This table has 450,000 to 600,000 distinct CDR3 sequences, approximately 20% appearing once. The data were also submitted as part of a second study, on yellow fever vaccine responses in identical twins.

This sequence joins TRBV5-1 and TRBJ2-2, with TRBD2 matching over 8 bases. The receptor comes from a woman between 18 and 29 years old in good health. Input material: CD4+ T cells sorted from blood. CDR3 amino acids: CASSRVTSGTGELFF. In nucleotides, the CDR3 is TGCGCCAGCAGCCGGGTTACTAGCGGCACCGGGGAGCTGTTTTTT.